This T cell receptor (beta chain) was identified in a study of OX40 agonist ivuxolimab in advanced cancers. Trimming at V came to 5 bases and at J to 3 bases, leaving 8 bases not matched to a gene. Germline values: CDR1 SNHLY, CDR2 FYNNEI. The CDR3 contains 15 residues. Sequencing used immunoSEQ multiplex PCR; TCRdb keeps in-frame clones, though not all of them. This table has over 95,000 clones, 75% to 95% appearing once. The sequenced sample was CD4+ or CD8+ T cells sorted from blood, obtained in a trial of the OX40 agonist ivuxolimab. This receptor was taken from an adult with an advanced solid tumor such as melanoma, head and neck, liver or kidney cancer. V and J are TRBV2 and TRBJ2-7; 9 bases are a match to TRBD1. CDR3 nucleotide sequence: TGTGCCAGCAGTTACACCGGGACAGGGTTCTACGAGCAGTACTTC. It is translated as CASSYTGTGFYEQYF.